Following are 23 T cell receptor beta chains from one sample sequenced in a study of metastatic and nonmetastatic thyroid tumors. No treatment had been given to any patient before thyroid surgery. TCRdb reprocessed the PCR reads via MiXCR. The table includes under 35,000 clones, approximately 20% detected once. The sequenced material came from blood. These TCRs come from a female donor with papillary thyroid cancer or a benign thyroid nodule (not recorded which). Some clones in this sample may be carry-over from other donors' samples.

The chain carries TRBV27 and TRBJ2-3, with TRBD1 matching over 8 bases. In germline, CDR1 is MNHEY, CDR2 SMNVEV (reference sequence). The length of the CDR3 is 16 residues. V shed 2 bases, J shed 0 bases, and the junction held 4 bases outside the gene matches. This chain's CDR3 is CASSLGGQVSTDTQYF. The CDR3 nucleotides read TGTGCCAGCAGTTTAGGGGGACAGGTTAGCACAGATACGCAGTATTTT.

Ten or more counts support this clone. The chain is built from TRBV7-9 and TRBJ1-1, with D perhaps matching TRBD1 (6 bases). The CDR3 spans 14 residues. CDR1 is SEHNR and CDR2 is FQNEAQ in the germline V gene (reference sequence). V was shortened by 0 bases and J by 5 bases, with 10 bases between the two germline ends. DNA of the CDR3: TGTGCCAGCAGCTTAGCACAGGGAGAGACTGAAGCTTTCTTT. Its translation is CASSLAQGETEAFF.

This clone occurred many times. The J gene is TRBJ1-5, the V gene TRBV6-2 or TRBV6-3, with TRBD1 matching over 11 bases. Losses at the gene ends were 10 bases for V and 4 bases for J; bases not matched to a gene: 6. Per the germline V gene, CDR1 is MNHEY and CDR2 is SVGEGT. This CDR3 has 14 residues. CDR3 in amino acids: CATRGTGGNQPQHF. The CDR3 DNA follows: TGTGCCACTCGAGGGACAGGGGGAAATCAGCCCCAGCATTTT.

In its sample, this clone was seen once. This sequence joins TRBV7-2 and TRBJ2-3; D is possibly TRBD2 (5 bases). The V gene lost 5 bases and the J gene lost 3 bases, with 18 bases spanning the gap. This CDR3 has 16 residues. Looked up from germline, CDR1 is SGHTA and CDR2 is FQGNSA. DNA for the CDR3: TGTGCCAGCAGCCGAGCGGCTAGCCCCCGGACAGATACGCAGTATTTT. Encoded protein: CASSRAASPRTDTQYF.

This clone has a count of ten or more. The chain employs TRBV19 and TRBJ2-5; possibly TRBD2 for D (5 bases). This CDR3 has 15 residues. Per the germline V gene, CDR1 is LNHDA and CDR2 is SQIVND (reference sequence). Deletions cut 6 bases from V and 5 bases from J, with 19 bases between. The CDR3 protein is CASSIGLLGGETQYF. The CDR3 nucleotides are TGTGCCAGTAGCATTGGGCTACTAGGCGGGGAGACCCAGTACTTC.

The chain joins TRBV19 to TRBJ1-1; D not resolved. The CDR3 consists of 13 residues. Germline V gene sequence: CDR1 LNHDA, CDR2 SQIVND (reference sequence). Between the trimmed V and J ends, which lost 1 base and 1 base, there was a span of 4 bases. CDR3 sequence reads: CASSIVQNTEAFF. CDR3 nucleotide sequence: TGTGCCAGTAGTATAGTCCAGAACACTGAAGCTTTCTTT.

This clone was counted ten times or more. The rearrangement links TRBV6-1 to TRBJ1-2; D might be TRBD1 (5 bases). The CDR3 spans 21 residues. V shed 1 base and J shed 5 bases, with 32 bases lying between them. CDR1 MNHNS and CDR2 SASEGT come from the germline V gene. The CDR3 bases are TGTGCCAGCAGTGAAGGCTTGGAAGGGAGTCGACGGGGCCAGCCAGTTTATGGCTACACCTTC. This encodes CASSEGLEGSRRGQPVYGYTF.

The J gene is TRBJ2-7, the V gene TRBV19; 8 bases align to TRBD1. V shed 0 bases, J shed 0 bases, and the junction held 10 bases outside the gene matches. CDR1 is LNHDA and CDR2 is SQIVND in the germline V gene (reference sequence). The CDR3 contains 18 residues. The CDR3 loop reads CASSIDWTGRLSSYEQYF. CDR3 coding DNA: TGTGCCAGTAGTATAGACTGGACAGGGCGGCTGAGCTCCTACGAGCAGTACTTC.

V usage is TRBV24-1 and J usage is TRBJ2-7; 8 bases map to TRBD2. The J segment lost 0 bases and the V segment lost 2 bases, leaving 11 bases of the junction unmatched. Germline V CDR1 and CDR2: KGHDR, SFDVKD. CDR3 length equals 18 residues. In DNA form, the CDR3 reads TGTGCCACCAGTGATTCGGGGGGGGGAGCAGGCCTCTCCTACGAGCAGTACTTC. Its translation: CATSDSGGGAGLSYEQYF.

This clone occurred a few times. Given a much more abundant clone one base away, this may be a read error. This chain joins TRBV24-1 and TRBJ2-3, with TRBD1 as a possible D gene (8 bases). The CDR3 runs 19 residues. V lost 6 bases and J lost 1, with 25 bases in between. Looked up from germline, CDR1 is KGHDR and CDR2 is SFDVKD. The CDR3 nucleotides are TGTGCCACCAGTTCACCACCCTCTCGCACAGGGGGGGGCACAGATACGCAGTATTTT. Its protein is CATSSPPSRTGGGTDTQYF.

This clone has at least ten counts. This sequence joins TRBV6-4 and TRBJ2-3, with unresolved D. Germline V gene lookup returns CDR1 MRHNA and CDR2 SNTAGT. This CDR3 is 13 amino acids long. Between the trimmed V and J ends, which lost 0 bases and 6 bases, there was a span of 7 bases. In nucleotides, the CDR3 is TGTGCCAGCAGTGACTCCGACGGGGATACGCAGTATTTT. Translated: CASSDSDGDTQYF.

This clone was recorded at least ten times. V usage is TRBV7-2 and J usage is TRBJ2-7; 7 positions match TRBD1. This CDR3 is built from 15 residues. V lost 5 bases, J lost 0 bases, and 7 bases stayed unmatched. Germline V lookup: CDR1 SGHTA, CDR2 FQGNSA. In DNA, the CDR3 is TGTGCCAGCAGCCAGCACGCAGGGGGCTCCTACGAGCAGTACTTC. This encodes CASSQHAGGSYEQYF.

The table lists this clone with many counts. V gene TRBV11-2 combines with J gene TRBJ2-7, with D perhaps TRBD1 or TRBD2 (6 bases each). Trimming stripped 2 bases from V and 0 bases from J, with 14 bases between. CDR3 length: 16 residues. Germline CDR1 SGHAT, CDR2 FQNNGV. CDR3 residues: CASSLNLGGSSYEQYF. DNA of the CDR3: TGTGCCAGCAGCTTAAACTTAGGGGGGAGCTCCTACGAGCAGTACTTC.

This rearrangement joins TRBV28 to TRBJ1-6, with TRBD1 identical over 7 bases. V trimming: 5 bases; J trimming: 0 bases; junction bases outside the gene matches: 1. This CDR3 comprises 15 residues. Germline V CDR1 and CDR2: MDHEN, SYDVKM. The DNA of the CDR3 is TGTGCCAGCAGTGGGACAGACTCCTATAATTCACCCCTCCACTTT. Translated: CASSGTDSYNSPLHF.

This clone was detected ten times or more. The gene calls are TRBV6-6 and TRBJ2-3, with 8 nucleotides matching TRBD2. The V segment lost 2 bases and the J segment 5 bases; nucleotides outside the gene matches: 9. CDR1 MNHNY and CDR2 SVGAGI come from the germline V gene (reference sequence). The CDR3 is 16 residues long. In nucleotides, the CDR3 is TGTGCCAGCAGTTACGGGGGGACTAGGAGTCTAGATACGCAGTATTTT. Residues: CASSYGGTRSLDTQYF.

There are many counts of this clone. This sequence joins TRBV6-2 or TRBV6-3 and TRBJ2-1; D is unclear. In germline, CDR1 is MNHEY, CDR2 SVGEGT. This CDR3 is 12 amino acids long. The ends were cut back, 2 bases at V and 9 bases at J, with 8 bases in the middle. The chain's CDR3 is CASSYIGIEQFF. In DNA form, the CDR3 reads TGTGCCAGCAGTTACATTGGGATTGAGCAGTTCTTC.

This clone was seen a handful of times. Here the CDR3 DNA reads TGTGCCAGCAGCGAGTTGGGGATGAGGGATTCACCCCTCCACTTT. This sequence encodes CASSELGMRDSPLHF. The chain uses TRBV27 and TRBJ1-6; D is unclear. Trimming removed 6 bases at V and 8 bases at J, with 17 bases between. Germline V gene data show CDR1 as MNHEY and CDR2 as SMNVEV (reference sequence). The CDR3 loop spans 15 amino acids.

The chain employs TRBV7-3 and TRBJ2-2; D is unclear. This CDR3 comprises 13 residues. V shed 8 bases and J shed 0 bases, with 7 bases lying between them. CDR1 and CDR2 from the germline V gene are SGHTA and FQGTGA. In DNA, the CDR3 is TGTGCCAGCGGTCGGACGAACACCGGGGAGCTGTTTTTT. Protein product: CASGRTNTGELFF.

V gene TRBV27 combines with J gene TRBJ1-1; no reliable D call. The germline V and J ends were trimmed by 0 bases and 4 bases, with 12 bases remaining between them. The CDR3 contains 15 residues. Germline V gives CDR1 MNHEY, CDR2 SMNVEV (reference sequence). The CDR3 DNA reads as TGTGCCAGCAGTTTATCGCCTTCCCCAGGCACTGAAGCTTTCTTT. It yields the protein CASSLSPSPGTEAFF.

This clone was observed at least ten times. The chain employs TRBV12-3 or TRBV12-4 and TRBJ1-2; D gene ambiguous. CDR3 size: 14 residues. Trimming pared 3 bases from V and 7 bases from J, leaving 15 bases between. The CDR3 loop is CASSFRTLNPGYTF. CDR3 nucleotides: TGTGCCAGCAGTTTTCGAACACTCAATCCTGGCTACACCTTC.

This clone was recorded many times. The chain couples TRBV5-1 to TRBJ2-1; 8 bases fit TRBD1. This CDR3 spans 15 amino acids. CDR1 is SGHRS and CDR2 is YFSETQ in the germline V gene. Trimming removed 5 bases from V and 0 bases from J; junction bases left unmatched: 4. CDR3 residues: CASRWTGSSYNEQFF. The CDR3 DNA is TGCGCCAGCAGATGGACAGGGAGCTCCTACAATGAGCAGTTCTTC. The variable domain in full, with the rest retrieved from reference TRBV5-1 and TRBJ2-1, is KAGVTQTPRYLIKTRGQQVTLSCSPISGHRSVSWYQQTPGQGLQFLFEYFSETQRNKGNFPGRFSGRQFSNSRSEMNVSTLELGDSALYLCASRWTGSSYNEQFFGPGTRLTVL.

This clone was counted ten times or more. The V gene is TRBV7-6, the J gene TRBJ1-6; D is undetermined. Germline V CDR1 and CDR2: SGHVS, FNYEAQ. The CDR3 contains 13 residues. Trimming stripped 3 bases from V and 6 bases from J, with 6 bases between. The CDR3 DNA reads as TGTGCCAGCAGCTTGAGCTTTAATTCACCCCTCCACTTT. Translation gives CASSLSFNSPLHF.

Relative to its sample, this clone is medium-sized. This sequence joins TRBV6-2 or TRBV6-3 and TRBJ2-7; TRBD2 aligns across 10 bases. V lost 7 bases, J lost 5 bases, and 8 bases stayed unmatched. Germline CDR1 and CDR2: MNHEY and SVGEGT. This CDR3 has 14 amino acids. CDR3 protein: CASTRAGGLDEQYF. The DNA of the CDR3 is TGTGCCAGCACCCGAGCGGGGGGGCTAGACGAGCAGTACTTC.